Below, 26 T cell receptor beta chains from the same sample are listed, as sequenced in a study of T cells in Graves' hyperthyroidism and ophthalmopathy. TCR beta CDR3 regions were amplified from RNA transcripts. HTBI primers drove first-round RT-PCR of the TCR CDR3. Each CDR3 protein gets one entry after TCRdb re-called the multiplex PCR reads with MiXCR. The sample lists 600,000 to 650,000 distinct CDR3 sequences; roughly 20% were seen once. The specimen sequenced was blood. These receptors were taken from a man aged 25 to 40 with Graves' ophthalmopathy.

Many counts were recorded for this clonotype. CDR3 region: CASSPELGSYEQYF. In nucleotides, the CDR3 is TGTGCCAGCAGTCCCGAACTGGGCTCCTACGAGCAGTACTTC. V usage is TRBV11-2 and J usage is TRBJ2-7; D call uncertain. The CDR3 consists of 14 residues. Trimming stripped 6 bases from V and 0 bases from J, with 12 bases between. From germline, CDR1 is SGHAT and CDR2 FQNNGV.

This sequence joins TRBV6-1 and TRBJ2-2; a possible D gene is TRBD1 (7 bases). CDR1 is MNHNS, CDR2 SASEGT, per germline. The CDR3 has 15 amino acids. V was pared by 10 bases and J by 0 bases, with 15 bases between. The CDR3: CATQGGHTNTGELFF. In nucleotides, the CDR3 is TGTGCCACCCAGGGGGGCCACACGAACACCGGGGAGCTGTTTTTT.

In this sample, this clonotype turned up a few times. In nucleotides, the CDR3 is TGCGCCAGCAACGGAAACACCGGGGAGCTGTTTTTT. This sequence encodes CASNGNTGELFF. The chain employs TRBV5-1 and TRBJ2-2, with no clear D. This CDR3 is built from 12 residues. The ends were cut back, 6 bases at V and 2 bases at J, with 5 bases in the middle. From germline, CDR1 is SGHRS and CDR2 YFSETQ.

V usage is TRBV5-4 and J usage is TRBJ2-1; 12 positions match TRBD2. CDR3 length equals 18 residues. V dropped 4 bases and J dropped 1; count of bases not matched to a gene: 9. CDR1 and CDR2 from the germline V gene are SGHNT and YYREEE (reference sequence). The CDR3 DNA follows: TGTGCCAGCAGCCGAGGACTAGCGGGATCTCCTTCCTACAATGAGCAGTTCTTC. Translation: CASSRGLAGSPSYNEQFF.

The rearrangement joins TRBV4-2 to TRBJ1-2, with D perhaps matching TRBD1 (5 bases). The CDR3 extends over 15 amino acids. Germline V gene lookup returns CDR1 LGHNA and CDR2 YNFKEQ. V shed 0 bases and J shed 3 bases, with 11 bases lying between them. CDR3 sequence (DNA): TGTGCCAGCAGCCAAGATCTTGCGGGGGACTATGGCTACACCTTC. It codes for CASSQDLAGDYGYTF.

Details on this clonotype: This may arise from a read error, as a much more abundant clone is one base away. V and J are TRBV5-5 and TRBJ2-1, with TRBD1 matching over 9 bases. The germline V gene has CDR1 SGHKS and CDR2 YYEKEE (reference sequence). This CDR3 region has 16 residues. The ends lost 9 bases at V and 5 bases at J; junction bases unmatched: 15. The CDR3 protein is CANRLERDRVDNEQFF. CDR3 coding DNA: TGTGCCAACAGACTTGAGAGGGACAGGGTTGACAATGAGCAGTTCTTC.

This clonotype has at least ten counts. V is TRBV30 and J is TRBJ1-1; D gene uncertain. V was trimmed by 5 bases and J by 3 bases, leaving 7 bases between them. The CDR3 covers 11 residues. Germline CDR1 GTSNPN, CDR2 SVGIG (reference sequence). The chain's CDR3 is CAWATHTEAFF. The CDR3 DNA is TGTGCCTGGGCCACCCACACTGAAGCTTTCTTT.

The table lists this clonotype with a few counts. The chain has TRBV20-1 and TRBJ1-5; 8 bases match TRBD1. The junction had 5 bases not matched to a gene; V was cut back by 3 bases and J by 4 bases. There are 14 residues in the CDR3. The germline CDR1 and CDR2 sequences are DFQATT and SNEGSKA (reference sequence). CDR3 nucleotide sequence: TGCAGTGCTAGCTCCAGGGGGCAGAATCAGCCCCAGCATTTT. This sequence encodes CSASSRGQNQPQHF.

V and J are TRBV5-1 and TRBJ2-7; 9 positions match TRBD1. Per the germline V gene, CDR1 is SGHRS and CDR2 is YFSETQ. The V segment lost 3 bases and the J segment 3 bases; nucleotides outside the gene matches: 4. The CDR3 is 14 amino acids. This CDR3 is CASSSRDRDYEQYF. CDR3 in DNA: TGCGCCAGCAGCTCACGGGACAGGGACTACGAGCAGTACTTC.

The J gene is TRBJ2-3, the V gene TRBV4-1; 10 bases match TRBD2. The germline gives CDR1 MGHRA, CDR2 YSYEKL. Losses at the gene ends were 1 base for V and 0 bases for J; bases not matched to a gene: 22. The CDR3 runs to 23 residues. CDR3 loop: CASSQASFPGLALGSRSTDTQYF. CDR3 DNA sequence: TGCGCCAGCAGCCAAGCGTCTTTTCCGGGACTAGCGCTAGGTAGTAGAAGCACAGATACGCAGTATTTT.

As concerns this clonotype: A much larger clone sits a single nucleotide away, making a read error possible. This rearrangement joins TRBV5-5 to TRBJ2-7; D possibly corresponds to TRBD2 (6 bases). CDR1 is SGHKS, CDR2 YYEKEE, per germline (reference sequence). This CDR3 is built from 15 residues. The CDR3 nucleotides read TGTGCCAGCAGCTCCGAGCGGGCGACCTCCTACGGGCAGTACTTC. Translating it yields CASSSERATSYGQYF.

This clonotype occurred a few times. The CDR3 DNA follows: TGTGCCAGCAGTTACGGAACAGATACGCAGTATTTT. Protein product: CASSYGTDTQYF. The rearrangement uses TRBV12-3 or TRBV12-4 and TRBJ2-3; no firm D call. The ends were cut back, 4 bases at V and 3 bases at J, with 5 bases in the middle. This CDR3 contains 12 residues.

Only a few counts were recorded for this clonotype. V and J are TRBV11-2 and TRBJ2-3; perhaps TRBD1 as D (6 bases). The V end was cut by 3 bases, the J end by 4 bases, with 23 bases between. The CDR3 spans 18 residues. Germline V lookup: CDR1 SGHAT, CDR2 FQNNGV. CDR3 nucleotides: TGTGCCAGCAGCTTGGAAATGGGACATATTTTCAACGCAGATACGCAGTATTTT. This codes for CASSLEMGHIFNADTQYF.

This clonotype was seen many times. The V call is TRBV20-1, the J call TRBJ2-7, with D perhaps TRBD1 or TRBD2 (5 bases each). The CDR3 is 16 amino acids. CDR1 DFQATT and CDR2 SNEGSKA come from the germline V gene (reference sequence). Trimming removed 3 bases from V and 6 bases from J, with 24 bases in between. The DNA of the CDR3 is TGCAGTGCTAGTGGGGGACCAACAACCGTTCGCGGCGAGCAGTACTTC. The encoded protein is CSASGGPTTVRGEQYF.

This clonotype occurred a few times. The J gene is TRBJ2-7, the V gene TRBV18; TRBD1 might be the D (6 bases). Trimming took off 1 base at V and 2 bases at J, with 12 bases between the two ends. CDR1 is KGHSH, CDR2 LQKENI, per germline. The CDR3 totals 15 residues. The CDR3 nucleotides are TGTGCCAGCTCACCACAGGGACATGTTACCTACGAGCAGTACTTC. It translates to CASSPQGHVTYEQYF.

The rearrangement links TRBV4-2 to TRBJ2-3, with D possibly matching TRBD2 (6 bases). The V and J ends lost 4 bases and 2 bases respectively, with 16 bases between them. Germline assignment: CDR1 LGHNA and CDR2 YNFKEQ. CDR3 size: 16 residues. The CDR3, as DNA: TGTGCCAGCAGCCTGGGACTGGGGCCTACCACAGATACGCAGTATTTT. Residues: CASSLGLGPTTDTQYF.

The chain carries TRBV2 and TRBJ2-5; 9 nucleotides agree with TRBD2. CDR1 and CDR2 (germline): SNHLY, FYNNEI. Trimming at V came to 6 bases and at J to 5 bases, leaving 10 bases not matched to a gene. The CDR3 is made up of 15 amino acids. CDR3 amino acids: CASRALAGVGETQYF. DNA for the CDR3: TGTGCCAGCAGGGCCTTAGCGGGAGTGGGGGAGACCCAGTACTTC. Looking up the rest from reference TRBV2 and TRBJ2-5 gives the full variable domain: EPEVTQTPSHQVTQMGQEVILRCVPISNHLYFYWYRQILGQKVEFLVSFYNNEISEKSEIFDDQFSVERPDGSNFTLKIRSTKLEDSAMYFCASRALAGVGETQYFGPGTRLLVL.

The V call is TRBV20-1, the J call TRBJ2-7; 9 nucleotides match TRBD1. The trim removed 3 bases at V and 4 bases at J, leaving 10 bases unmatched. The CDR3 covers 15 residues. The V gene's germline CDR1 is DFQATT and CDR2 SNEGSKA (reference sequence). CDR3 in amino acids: CSARIWGQGRYEQYF. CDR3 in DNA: TGCAGTGCTAGGATTTGGGGACAGGGACGGTACGAGCAGTACTTC.

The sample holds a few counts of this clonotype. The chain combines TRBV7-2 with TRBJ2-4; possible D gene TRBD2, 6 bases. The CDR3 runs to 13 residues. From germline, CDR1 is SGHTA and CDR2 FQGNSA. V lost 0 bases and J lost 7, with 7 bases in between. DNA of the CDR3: TGTGCCAGCAGCTTAGCCCTAGCGAACATTCAGTACTTC. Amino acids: CASSLALANIQYF.

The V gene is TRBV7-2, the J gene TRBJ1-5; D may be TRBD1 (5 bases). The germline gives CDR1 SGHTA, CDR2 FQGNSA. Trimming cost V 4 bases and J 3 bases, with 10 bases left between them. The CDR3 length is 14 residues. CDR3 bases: TGTGCCAGCAGCTCGACAGCTCACAATCAGCCCCAGCATTTT. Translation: CASSSTAHNQPQHF.

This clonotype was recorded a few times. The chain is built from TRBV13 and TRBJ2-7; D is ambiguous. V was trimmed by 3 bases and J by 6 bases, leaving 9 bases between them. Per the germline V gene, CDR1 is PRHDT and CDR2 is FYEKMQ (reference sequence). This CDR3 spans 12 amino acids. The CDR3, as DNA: TGTGCCAGCAGCTTGATAGGATTCGAGCAGTACTTC. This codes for CASSLIGFEQYF.

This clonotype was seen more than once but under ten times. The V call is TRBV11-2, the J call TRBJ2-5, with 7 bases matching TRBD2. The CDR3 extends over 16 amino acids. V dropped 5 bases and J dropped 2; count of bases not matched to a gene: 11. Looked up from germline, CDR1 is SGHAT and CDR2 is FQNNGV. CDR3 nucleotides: TGTGCCAGCAGCACAAGAGGGGCGGGAGTACAAGAGACCCAGTACTTC. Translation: CASSTRGAGVQETQYF.

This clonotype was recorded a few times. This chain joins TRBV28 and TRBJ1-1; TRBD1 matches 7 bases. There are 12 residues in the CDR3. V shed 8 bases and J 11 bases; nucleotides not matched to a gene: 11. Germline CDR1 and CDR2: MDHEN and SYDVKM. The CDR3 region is CASSPTGLWAFF. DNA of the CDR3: TGTGCCAGCTCCCCGACAGGGTTATGGGCTTTCTTT. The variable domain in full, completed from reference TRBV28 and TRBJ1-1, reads DVKVTQSSRYLVKRTGEKVFLECVQDMDHENMFWYRQDPGLGLRLIYFSYDVKMKEKGDIPEGYSVSREKKERFSLILESASTNQTSMYLCASSPTGLWAFFGQGTRLTVV.

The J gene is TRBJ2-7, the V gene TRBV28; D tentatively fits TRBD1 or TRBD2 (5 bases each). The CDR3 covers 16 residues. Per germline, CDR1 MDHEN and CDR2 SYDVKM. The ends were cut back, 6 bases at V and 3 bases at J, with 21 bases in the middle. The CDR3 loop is CASSETLYRRFYEQYF. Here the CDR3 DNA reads TGTGCCAGCAGCGAGACACTCTACAGGAGGTTCTACGAGCAGTACTTC.

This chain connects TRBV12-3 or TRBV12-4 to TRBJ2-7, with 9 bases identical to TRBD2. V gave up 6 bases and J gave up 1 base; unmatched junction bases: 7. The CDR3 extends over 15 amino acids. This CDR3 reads CASRALAGNSYEQYF. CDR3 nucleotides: TGTGCCAGCAGAGCCCTAGCGGGGAATTCCTACGAGCAGTACTTC.

CDR3 nucleotides: TGTGCCGAGCGAGAGGGACGTATCCCTGGTGAGTTCTTC. This gives the protein CAEREGRIPGEFF. The chain employs TRBV2 and TRBJ2-1; possibly TRBD1 or TRBD2 for D (5 bases each). The V gene lost 11 bases and the J gene lost 14 bases, with 25 bases spanning the gap. The CDR3 contains 13 residues. Germline V CDR1 and CDR2: SNHLY, FYNNEI. The full variable domain, in which reference TRBV2 and TRBJ2-1 provide the parts outside the CDR3, is EPEVTQTPSHQVTQMGQEVILRCVPISNHLYFYWYRQILGQKVEFLVSFYNNEISEKSEIFDDQFSVERPDGSNFTLKIRSTKLEDSAMYFCAEREGRIPGEFFGPGTRLTVL.